This entry describes one T cell receptor beta chain. What it recognizes is unknown. This entry belongs to a study of T-cell reconstitution after alpha-beta-depleted transplantation in children. Points from the study as a whole: Day-60 TCRbeta diversity that was high in some patients was derived from surviving recipient T cells and thymic progenitors. Among T cells one year after transplant, newly produced cells accounted for most counts and diversity. Several hundred graft clones that had expanded were reportedly the source of alpha-beta T cells about two months after transplant.

The CDR3 consists of 15 residues. Looked up from germline, CDR1 is MDHEN and CDR2 is SYDVKM. Trimming removed 8 bases at V and 3 bases at J, with 18 bases between. The TCRbeta library incorporated unique molecular identifiers. TCRdb recomputed calls from the PCR reads with MiXCR, one row per CDR3 protein. The sample records just under 350,000 distinct CDR3 sequences, around 15% being singletons. The sample consisted of PBMCs, mostly from graft donor cells, taken 360 days after TCRalphabeta/CD19-depleted stem cell transplant. The chain has TRBV28 and TRBJ2-3; tentatively, D is TRBD2 (6 bases). The clonotype comes from a male patient between 2 and 10 years old who had a stem cell transplant for acute lymphoblastic leukemia, so the T cells may come from the graft donor. The CDR3 here is CASVGGVLGTDTQYF. DNA for the CDR3: TGTGCCAGCGTAGGCGGGGTTCTCGGAACAGATACGCAGTATTTT.